This TCR beta chain is from a study of identical twins listed by TCRdb under 2016. For the study in its entirety: To test whether fetal clonotypes persist, the study used deep sequencing on TCR alpha and beta repertoires from monozygotic twins, unrelated adults of various ages, and cord blood. To rule out contamination, replicate twin experiments were performed at different times with different library preparation protocols. Findings and caveats that apply to the study as a whole: A weaker excess of twin sharing was found in beta out-of-frame sequences because the signal-to-noise ratio was lowered by fewer shared sequences. Fewer insertions were carried by abundant cord blood beta clonotypes, a similar but weaker trend appeared in young adult naive repertoires, and no such trend appeared in memory repertoires. In monozygotic twins, out-of-frame TCR alpha sharing was systematically underestimated by recombination models, although the models agreed with sharing between unrelated individuals. Invariant T cells such as MAIT and iNKT could partly confound zero-insertion analyses, though diverse VJ usage argued against this for most clonotypes. Compared with coincidental sharing between unrelated individuals, out-of-frame TCR alpha sequences shared between twins showed an excess of sequences with low generation probability. Because the same donors could not be followed over many years, conclusions were based on cross-sectional statistical analysis.

From cysteine to phenylalanine, the CDR3 is 12 amino acids long. Here the CDR3 DNA is all that survives: 36 bases in frame from base 1. The CDR1 and CDR2 encoded by the germline V gene (reference sequence) are MNHEY and SMNVEV. The junction carries 16 bases between V and J, which are trimmed by 4 bases and 15 bases respectively. Library generation was performed with 5' RACE. Sequencing instrument: Illumina HiSeq 2000. A universal primer binding site was introduced by template switching, and a unique molecular identifier was present in the final cDNA, enabling accurate counting of TCR cDNA molecules. Specific primers in the conserved constant-segment region were used to synthesize first-strand cDNA for TCR alpha and beta chains. Each cDNA library was double barcoded, with a SMART-Mk sample barcode plus Illumina barcodes, to control for contamination. TruSeq adapter sequences and Illumina sample barcodes were added in two successive PCR steps. The TCR alpha and beta cDNA libraries were sequenced on the Illumina HiSeq platform using custom primers. The original pipeline was this. MiGEC processed the raw reads to extract unique molecular identifiers, while MiXCR was used to determine the CDR3 positions. For each individual, recombination models were inferred using an EM algorithm with the repgenHMM and IGoR tools. Shared clonotypes were analyzed with the tcR package in R, and sharing was normalized by the product of cloneset sizes. To study raw recombination free of thymic and clonal selection effects, out-of-frame nonproductive sequences were analyzed. The public reads were reanalyzed by TCRdb: fastp trimming at Q25, MiXCR alignment, in-frame beta chains only. Duplicate CDR3 protein sequences are folded into a single record with the most common DNA and genes. V and J calls and clone size were set by TCRdb, not the authors. The sample table shows 600,000 to 850,000 distinct CDR3 sequences, and about 20% are seen once. The ten largest clones take up around 13% of the sample.

Every donor in the study was a healthy Caucasian. The twin cohort consisted of three pairs of female monozygotic twins, all aged about 18 to 30 years. Peripheral blood mononuclear cells were used as the source from which RNA for TCR libraries was isolated. Only a few counts were recorded for this clonotype. Its antigen remains undetermined. No much larger clone is present one base from it, and per-base qualities are unavailable. These data were also reused for a study on T cells expressing NK-cell markers. From that second study: Under ten donors provided sorted CD3+CD56+NKG2C+, CD3+CD56+NKG2C- and CD3+CD56-NKG2C+ T-cell subsets, whose TCR beta-chain repertoires were profiled. Of the eight sequenced donors, seven were found to be HCMV-seropositive and one was found to be HCMV-seronegative. In several experiments an anti-gammadeltaTCR antibody was added to restrict sorting to alphabetaTCR-expressing T cells. For more than 5 donors, the dominant CD3+CD56+NKG2C+ clonotypes were among the top 10 CD8+ clonotypes and accounted for about 1.0-7.5% of CD8+ T cells. Those dominant clonotypes were again the most abundant among CD3+CD56-NKG2C+ cells in a few donors, at roughly 25-60.1%. Whether the expanded NKG2C-expressing T cell clones were specific for HCMV antigens was left unclear. The eight sequenced donors were randomly selected healthy volunteers, three men and five women. HCMV-specific IgG was detected in serum with a commercial ELISA kit to determine HCMV serostatus. For more than 5 donors, unsorted PBMC were also used to sequence bulk peripheral blood T-cell repertoires. MIGEC was used to demultiplex reads and group reads by UMI, and MiTCR was used to assemble and quantify clonotypes. To exclude erroneous sequences, any TCR cDNA sequence not supported by at least two reads was discarded. The tcR package was used for downstream repertoire analysis, and clonotypes were matched across fractions by CDR3 nucleotide sequence plus V segment. VDJmatch was used to annotate antigen specificity against VDJdb, with one amino acid substitution in CDR3 allowed.

This receptor was taken from a woman aged 18 to 35 in good health. The chain is made from TRBV27 and TRBJ2-1; the D gene is perhaps TRBD2, from 5 matching bases. The sequenced sample was PBMCs. The nucleotide sequence reads TGTGCCAGCAGTTCACAAACTAGATCCCCGTTCTTC. This encodes CASSSQTRSPFF.